The 19 T cell receptor beta chains below come from one sample, sequenced in a study of T cell responses to AZD1222 COVID-19 vaccine. Generated by immunoSEQ multiplex PCR, the TCRdb table keeps only in-frame clones and is missing some. The sample records roughly 66,000 clones, approximately 90% being singletons. The specimen was peripheral blood, collected 28 days after the second dose of the MenACWY control vaccine. Receptor source: an adult who received the MenACWY meningococcal vaccine as a control.

The gene calls are TRBV27 and TRBJ2-7; perhaps TRBD1 as D (6 bases). This CDR3 has 13 amino acids. The ends were cut back, 5 bases at V and 2 bases at J, with 10 bases in the middle. Germline CDR1 and CDR2: MNHEY and SMNVEV (reference sequence). The CDR3 here is CASSEAGAYEQYF. CDR3 nucleotides: TGTGCCAGCAGTGAAGCAGGGGCCTACGAGCAGTACTTC.

V gene TRBV15 combines with J gene TRBJ2-1; D remains ambiguous. The CDR3 is made up of 14 amino acids. Trimming removed 1 base from V and 0 bases from J, with 4 bases in between. CDR1 and CDR2 (germline): LNHNV, YYDKDF (reference sequence). The CDR3 is CATSRAYSYNEQFF. The CDR3 DNA is TGTGCCACCAGCAGAGCGTACTCCTACAATGAGCAGTTCTTC.

This clone was detected only once. The V call is TRBV27, the J call TRBJ2-1, with D maybe TRBD1 (6 bases). V lost 6 bases and J lost 8, with 20 bases in between. CDR1 and CDR2 (germline): MNHEY, SMNVEV (reference sequence). The CDR3 loop spans 15 amino acids. The CDR3 spells CASSSPIRGNYEQFF. The CDR3 DNA reads TGTGCCAGCAGCTCCCCCATCAGGGGAAATTATGAGCAGTTCTTC.

V and J are TRBV7-2 and TRBJ2-1; D gene unclear. The CDR3 covers 15 residues. Trimming removed 4 bases from V and 3 bases from J, with 13 bases in between. From germline, CDR1 is SGHTA and CDR2 FQGNSA. This CDR3 is CASSSLVGNYNEQFF. The CDR3 DNA follows: TGTGCCAGCAGCTCCCTCGTCGGAAACTACAATGAGCAGTTCTTC. Full variable domain (remainder filled in from reference TRBV7-2 and TRBJ2-1): GAGVSQSPSNKVTEKGKDVELRCDPISGHTALYWYRQSLGQGLEFLIYFQGNSAPDKSGLPSDRFSAERTGGSVSTLTIQRTQQEDSAVYLCASSSLVGNYNEQFFGPGTRLTVL.

As DNA, the CDR3 is TGTGCCAGTACCAGGGACAGGGGGGGCTATGGCTACACCTTC. Translating gives CASTRDRGGYGYTF. The chain carries TRBV19 and TRBJ1-2; 11 positions agree with TRBD1. The CDR3 contains 14 residues. CDR1 LNHDA and CDR2 SQIVND come from the germline V gene (reference sequence). After removal of 7 bases from V and 4 bases from J, the junction contained 5 bases not matched to a gene. Based on the CDR3 plus reference TRBV19 and TRBJ1-2, the full variable domain is DGGITQSPKYLFRKEGQNVTLSCEQNLNHDAMYWYRQDPGQGLRLIYYSQIVNDFQKGDIAEGYSVSREKKESFPLTVTSAQKNPTAFYLCASTRDRGGYGYTFGSGTRLTVV.

The chain recombines TRBV9 with TRBJ2-7, with 11 positions matching TRBD2. Germline-derived CDR1 and CDR2 are SGDLS and YYNGEE. The junction had 7 bases not matched to a gene; V was cut back by 3 bases and J by 5 bases. The length of the CDR3 is 15 residues. The CDR3 coding sequence is TGTGCCAGCAGCGATCGACTAGCGGGGCTGAACGAGCAGTACTTC. Translation: CASSDRLAGLNEQYF.

CDR3 sequence (DNA): TGTGCCACCCGGAGCTCTGGAAACACCATATATTTT. Protein sequence: CATRSSGNTIYF. This chain joins TRBV24-1 and TRBJ1-3; unclear D gene. The length of the CDR3 is 12 residues. Germline assignment: CDR1 KGHDR and CDR2 SFDVKD. Trimming removed 9 bases from V and 0 bases from J, with 5 bases in between.

This clone has just one count. The chain couples TRBV28 to TRBJ2-7; D is possibly TRBD2 (7 bases). Germline V CDR1 and CDR2: MDHEN, SYDVKM. V gave up 1 base and J gave up 7 bases, with 14 bases separating them. The CDR3 runs to 14 residues. CDR3 region: CASSLFSGEGEQYF. CDR3 bases: TGTGCCAGCAGTTTATTCTCAGGGGAGGGTGAGCAGTACTTC.

The chain couples TRBV28 to TRBJ1-2; the match to TRBD1 covers 9 bases. Germline assignment: CDR1 MDHEN and CDR2 SYDVKM. J gave up 2 bases and V 6 bases, and 7 bases lay outside the gene matches. CDR3 length: 15 amino acids. The CDR3 spells CASRLPGTGNYGYTF. CDR3 DNA sequence: TGTGCCAGCAGACTACCCGGGACAGGGAACTATGGCTACACCTTC.

V is TRBV3-1 (or the pseudogene TRBV3-2) and J is TRBJ2-6; D is uncertain. Germline lookup yields CDR1 LGHDT and CDR2 YNNKEL (reference sequence). V was cut by 0 bases and J by 0 bases, with 6 bases left in between. The CDR3 is 16 amino acids. This CDR3 reads CASSQDRTSGANVLTF. For the CDR3, the DNA is TGTGCCAGCAGCCAAGATAGGACCTCTGGGGCCAACGTCCTGACTTTC.

J is TRBJ1-3 and V is TRBV9, with D maybe TRBD1 (5 bases). V gave up 0 bases and J gave up 4 bases, with 8 bases separating them. CDR1 SGDLS and CDR2 YYNGEE come from the germline V gene. The CDR3 is 14 amino acids. The CDR3 reads CASSVGGAGNTIYF. Written as DNA, the CDR3 is TGTGCCAGCAGCGTAGGAGGGGCCGGAAACACCATATATTTT.

The V and J genes are TRBV7-2 and TRBJ2-7; D gene uncertain. The CDR3 sequence is 13 residues long. The ends were cut back, 3 bases at V and 0 bases at J, with 6 bases in the middle. Germline CDR1 and CDR2: SGHTA and FQGNSA. The CDR3 DNA is TGTGCCAGCAGCTTCAGTCCCTCCTACGAGCAGTACTTC. Its protein is CASSFSPSYEQYF.

The V gene is TRBV4-1, the J gene TRBJ1-5, with a weak D call TRBD1 (5 bases). CDR1 is MGHRA and CDR2 is YSYEKL in the germline V gene. This CDR3 contains 15 residues. With 0 bases removed from V and 6 bases from J, the gap between germline ends came to 12 bases. CDR3 residues: CASSQDQGIGQPQHF. Written as DNA, the CDR3 is TGCGCCAGCAGCCAAGATCAGGGAATTGGTCAGCCCCAGCATTTT.

The V gene is TRBV18, the J gene TRBJ1-4; weak D call: TRBD1 (5 bases). V was pared by 3 bases and J by 8 bases, with 10 bases between. Germline CDR1 is KGHSH and CDR2 is LQKENI. The CDR3 extends over 13 amino acids. CDR3 sequence reads: CASSPGRQEKLFF. CDR3 in DNA: TGTGCCAGCTCACCGGGAAGACAGGAAAAACTGTTTTTT.

The chain links TRBV7-2 to TRBJ1-3; possible D gene TRBD1, 6 bases. Germline assignment: CDR1 SGHTA and CDR2 FQGNSA. Trimming took off 0 bases at V and 0 bases at J, with 9 bases between the two ends. This CDR3 has 16 residues. CDR3 region: CASSLAWTASGNTIYF. Here the CDR3 DNA reads TGTGCCAGCAGCTTAGCGTGGACAGCCTCTGGAAACACCATATATTTT.

This clone was seen a single time. This sequence joins TRBV9 and TRBJ2-5; the D gene is possibly TRBD2 (6 bases). The V and J ends lost 6 bases and 2 bases respectively, with 14 bases between them. There are 14 residues in the CDR3. Germline assignment: CDR1 SGDLS and CDR2 YYNGEE. CDR3 region: CASNSGGTQETQYF. The CDR3 DNA sequence: TGTGCCAGCAACTCTGGGGGGACTCAAGAGACCCAGTACTTC.

This clone came up once. The chain uses TRBV10-3 and TRBJ1-3; D not resolved. There are 15 residues in the CDR3. Germline lookup yields CDR1 ENHRY and CDR2 SYGVKD. V was cut by 3 bases and J by 0 bases, with 9 bases left in between. For the CDR3, the DNA is TGTGCCATCAGTGATCAGCCGGACTCTGGAAACACCATATATTTT. It translates to CAISDQPDSGNTIYF.

This clone was detected only once. The rearrangement links TRBV5-1 to TRBJ2-2, with 12 bases identical to TRBD1. There are 17 residues in the CDR3. Trimming took 3 bases from V and 7 from J; bases not matched to a gene: 10. Germline-derived CDR1 and CDR2 are SGHRS and YFSETQ. The CDR3 DNA reads as TGCGCCAGCAGCTGGATTCCGGGACAGGGGGCCGGCGGGGAGCTGTTTTTT. Protein sequence: CASSWIPGQGAGGELFF.

This sequence joins TRBV28 and TRBJ2-7; no reliable D call. Trimming pared 6 bases from V and 2 bases from J, leaving 17 bases between. CDR1 is MDHEN and CDR2 is SYDVKM in the germline V gene. The CDR3 totals 15 residues. The DNA for the CDR3 is TGTGCCAGCAGCCCTCTCGGTGCGTCACCCTACGAGCAGTACTTC. It encodes CASSPLGASPYEQYF.